The 28 T cell receptor beta chains below come from one sample, sequenced in a study of blood T cell repertoires in COVID-19. Some clones are missing from TCRdb's copy, which holds only in-frame ones; the method was immunoSEQ multiplex PCR. The sample records about 240,000 clones, roughly 86% being singletons. Sequenced input: peripheral blood. The source is an elderly man with acute or convalescent COVID-19.

The genes are TRBV9 and TRBJ2-2, with 12 nucleotides matching TRBD2. CDR1 and CDR2 (germline): SGDLS, YYNGEE. Trimming took 5 bases from V and 7 from J; bases not matched to a gene: 6. This CDR3 is built from 15 residues. DNA of the CDR3: TGTGCCAGCAGTCGGACTAGCGGGATCATCGGGGAGCTGTTTTTT. Translating it yields CASSRTSGIIGELFF.

The V and J genes are TRBV6-5 and TRBJ1-4; 7 nucleotides match TRBD1. Trimming at V came to 0 bases and at J to 0 bases, leaving 1 base not matched to a gene. This CDR3 contains 16 residues. Germline lookup yields CDR1 MNHEY and CDR2 SVGAGI. CDR3 bases: TGTGCCAGCAGTTACTCGGGACAGACAACTAATGAAAAACTGTTTTTT. The encoded protein is CASSYSGQTTNEKLFF.

This chain connects TRBV2 to TRBJ1-4; the D is unclear. This CDR3 is built from 17 residues. Trimming left V 7 bases short and J 2 bases short, with 20 bases between. Germline CDR1 reads SNHLY; CDR2 reads FYNNEI. The CDR3 coding sequence is TGTGCCAGCATCTATACCCGGGGAGGATTCACTAATGAAAAACTGTTTTTT. This encodes CASIYTRGGFTNEKLFF. Combining the CDR3 with reference TRBV2 and TRBJ1-4 gives the whole variable domain EPEVTQTPSHQVTQMGQEVILRCVPISNHLYFYWYRQILGQKVEFLVSFYNNEISEKSEIFDDQFSVERPDGSNFTLKIRSTKLEDSAMYFCASIYTRGGFTNEKLFFGSGTQLSVL.

This clone was seen just once. The chain carries TRBV27 and TRBJ1-5; 10 positions agree with TRBD1. The germline gives CDR1 MNHEY, CDR2 SMNVEV (reference sequence). The ends lost 5 bases at V and 0 bases at J; junction bases unmatched: 7. The CDR3 is 17 amino acids. This CDR3 is CASSPRQGAPSNQPQHF. CDR3 nucleotides: TGTGCCAGCAGTCCAAGACAGGGGGCGCCTAGCAATCAGCCCCAGCATTTT.

This chain connects TRBV6-5 to TRBJ1-5, with 12 positions matching TRBD1. CDR3 length equals 14 residues. After removal of 8 bases from V and 6 bases from J, the junction contained 5 bases not matched to a gene. The germline V gene encodes CDR1 MNHEY and CDR2 SVGAGI. CDR3 bases: TGTGCCAGCGTTTGGGACAGGGGGCGTCAGCCCCAGCATTTT. As protein: CASVWDRGRQPQHF.

DNA for the CDR3: TGTGCCAGCAGCCCCTTAGAAATAGCGGGAGGTCGTTACGAGCAGTACTTC. This codes for CASSPLEIAGGRYEQYF. The rearrangement uses TRBV3-1 (or the pseudogene TRBV3-2) and TRBJ2-7, with 10 bases aligning to TRBD2. The CDR3 loop spans 17 amino acids. The germline CDR1 and CDR2 sequences are LGHDT and YNNKEL (reference sequence). The V segment lost 4 bases and the J segment 4 bases; nucleotides outside the gene matches: 13.

The chain links TRBV18 to TRBJ1-1; TRBD1 is a possible D gene (6 bases). Germline CDR1 reads KGHSH; CDR2 reads LQKENI. Trimming cost V 0 bases and J 6 bases, with 17 bases left between them. This CDR3 contains 16 residues. In DNA, the CDR3 is TGTGCCAGCTCACCACCTACCAGGGGTGGGGGATCTGAAGCTTTCTTT. It yields the protein CASSPPTRGGGSEAFF.

For this clone: The sample holds other DNA sequences that translate to the same CDR3. The V call is TRBV11-1, the J call TRBJ2-1; 12 bases match TRBD2. The V and J ends lost 4 bases and 5 bases, in that order; junction bases with no gene match: 3. The CDR3 has 15 residues. Germline CDR1 is SGHAT and CDR2 is FQDESV (reference sequence). As DNA, the CDR3 is TGTGCCAGCAGCTCCGGACTAGCGGGAAACAATGAGCAGTTCTTC. Its protein product is CASSSGLAGNNEQFF. Using reference TRBV11-1 and TRBJ2-1 for the parts outside the CDR3, the full variable domain is EAEVAQSPRYKITEKSQAVAFWCDPISGHATLYWYRQILGQGPELLVQFQDESVVDDSQLPKDRFSAERLKGVDSTLKIQPAELGDSAMYLCASSSGLAGNNEQFFGPGTRLTVL.

The CDR3 protein is CAREGQGVRNEQFF. CDR3 DNA: TGTGCCAGAGAAGGACAGGGTGTAAGGAATGAGCAGTTCTTC. The rearrangement uses TRBV2 and TRBJ2-1, with TRBD1 matching 8 bases. The CDR3 has 14 residues. Per germline, CDR1 SNHLY and CDR2 FYNNEI. Trimming cost V 9 bases and J 7 bases; bases outside gene matches: 11.

The gene calls are TRBV5-6 and TRBJ1-1; no definite D call. Germline assignment: CDR1 SGHDT and CDR2 YYEEEE. There are 11 residues in the CDR3. V lost 2 bases to trimming and J lost 5 bases, with 4 bases between them. CDR3 protein: CASSFTTEAFF. In DNA, the CDR3 is TGTGCCAGCAGCTTCACTACTGAAGCTTTCTTT.

CDR3 sequence: CASSPDRGLEGYTF. The CDR3 DNA is TGTGCCAGCTCACCGGACAGGGGATTAGAGGGCTACACCTTC. The J gene is TRBJ1-2, the V gene TRBV18; 9 bases map to TRBD1. CDR3 length: 14 residues. The germline V gene encodes CDR1 KGHSH and CDR2 LQKENI. V shed 3 bases and J 8 bases; nucleotides not matched to a gene: 7.

The chain employs TRBV3-1 (or the pseudogene TRBV3-2) and TRBJ2-5; 11 bases align to TRBD1. With 4 bases clipped from V and 5 bases from J, the junction kept 3 bases outside the gene matches. From germline, CDR1 is LGHDT and CDR2 YNNKEL (reference sequence). The CDR3 spans 14 residues. The CDR3: CASSPRDRGETQYF. CDR3 DNA sequence: TGTGCCAGCAGCCCTAGGGACAGGGGGGAGACCCAGTACTTC.

The chain links TRBV6-5 to TRBJ1-5; 9 bases line up with TRBD1. The junction had 7 bases not matched to a gene; V was cut back by 6 bases and J by 7 bases. Germline CDR1 is MNHEY and CDR2 is SVGAGI. This CDR3 spans 14 amino acids. The DNA of the CDR3 is TGTGCCAGCAGACCCACAGGGGGCGGACAGCCCCAGCATTTT. It is translated as CASRPTGGGQPQHF.

The chain recombines TRBV6-5 with TRBJ1-3, with D possibly being TRBD1 (5 bases). From germline, CDR1 is MNHEY and CDR2 SVGAGI. The CDR3 is 15 residues long. V was shortened by 8 bases and J by 0 bases, with 14 bases between the two germline ends. This CDR3 is CASSYPTDSGNTIYF. CDR3 bases: TGTGCCAGCTCTTATCCGACAGACTCTGGAAACACCATATATTTT.

V and J are TRBV29-1 and TRBJ1-1; 8 bases map to TRBD1. Per germline, CDR1 SQVTM and CDR2 ANQGSEA. The V gene end was trimmed by 1 base and the J gene end by 0 bases; junction bases not matched to a gene: 4. This CDR3 is built from 15 residues. DNA for the CDR3: TGCAGCGTTGAAGTGGGACAGGCGATGAACACTGAAGCTTTCTTT. It translates to CSVEVGQAMNTEAFF.

The J gene is TRBJ1-5, the V gene TRBV25-1; perhaps TRBD1 as D (6 bases). Germline V gene lookup returns CDR1 MGHDK and CDR2 SYGVNS. The ends were cut back, 6 bases at V and 3 bases at J, with 12 bases in the middle. The CDR3 loop spans 14 amino acids. CDR3 in amino acids: CASRETGYNQPQHF. The CDR3 nucleotides are TGTGCCAGCAGAGAAACAGGGTACAATCAGCCCCAGCATTTT.

This clone was observed once. The rearrangement links TRBV5-5 to TRBJ1-6; D remains unclear. The CDR3 consists of 16 residues. The germline V gene has CDR1 SGHKS and CDR2 YYEKEE (reference sequence). Trimming shortened V by 2 bases and J by 6 bases, and 15 bases separated the two germline ends. The CDR3 DNA follows: TGTGCCAGCAGCTTCGGCCTCAGGAACACTAATTCACCCCTCCACTTT. Its protein is CASSFGLRNTNSPLHF.

CDR3 sequence (DNA): TGTGCCAGCAGTTATTCTGGACAGGGTGAAAAACTGTTTTTT. Its translation: CASSYSGQGEKLFF. The chain combines TRBV6-5 with TRBJ1-4; 8 bases are a match to TRBD1. Germline loops: CDR1 MNHEY, CDR2 SVGAGI. Unmatched junction bases numbered 4, after V lost 3 bases and J lost 7 bases. The CDR3 is made up of 14 amino acids.

V and J are TRBV28 and TRBJ1-2, with unresolved D. There are 12 residues in the CDR3. Germline CDR1 reads MDHEN; CDR2 reads SYDVKM. Trimming cost V 5 bases and J 8 bases, with 12 bases left between them. CDR3 DNA sequence: TGTGCCAGCAGTCGAACTGAAAACGGCTACACCTTC. It codes for CASSRTENGYTF.

This chain uses TRBV7-3 with TRBJ2-3; D is ambiguous. Trimming stripped 4 bases from V and 2 bases from J, with 4 bases between. Germline V lookup: CDR1 SGHTA, CDR2 FQGTGA. CDR3 length: 12 amino acids. The DNA of the CDR3 is TGTGCCAGCAGCTCATCCACAGATACGCAGTATTTT. Its protein is CASSSSTDTQYF.

This sequence joins TRBV7-9 and TRBJ1-3; D not resolved. CDR1 and CDR2 from the germline V gene are SEHNR and FQNEAQ (reference sequence). V shed 0 bases and J shed 0 bases, with 12 bases lying between them. CDR3 length: 17 amino acids. CDR3 residues: CASSLAGGGGSGNTIYF. In DNA form, the CDR3 reads TGTGCCAGCAGCTTAGCAGGCGGCGGTGGCTCTGGAAACACCATATATTTT.

The chain joins TRBV28 to TRBJ2-5; D not certain. This CDR3 is 14 amino acids long. CDR1 and CDR2 (germline): MDHEN, SYDVKM. V was cut by 5 bases and J by 3 bases, with 13 bases left in between. In DNA, the CDR3 is TGTGCCAGCAGTCGATCAGTTGGTGAAGAGACCCAGTACTTC. Protein: CASSRSVGEETQYF.

The chain recombines TRBV7-2 with TRBJ1-1, with D perhaps TRBD1 (6 bases). Germline V CDR1 and CDR2: SGHTA, FQGNSA. The germline V and J ends were trimmed by 1 base and 11 bases, with 14 bases remaining between them. The CDR3 has 13 amino acids. In DNA form, the CDR3 reads TGTGCCAGCAGCTTAGTTGGGCAGGGGTATGCTTTCTTT. As protein: CASSLVGQGYAFF.

About this clone: The same CDR3 also results from other DNA sequences found in this sample. The V call is TRBV7-9, the J call TRBJ2-2; D is possibly TRBD1 (6 bases). Germline V CDR1 and CDR2: SEHNR, FQNEAQ (reference sequence). V gave up 0 bases and J gave up 0 bases, with 8 bases separating them. The CDR3 is made up of 16 amino acids. The CDR3: CASSLATGSNTGELFF. The CDR3 DNA reads TGTGCCAGCAGCTTAGCGACAGGATCGAACACCGGGGAGCTGTTTTTT. Variable domain in full (rest from reference TRBV7-9 and TRBJ2-2): DTGVSQNPRHKITKRGQNVTFRCDPISEHNRLYWYRQTLGQGPEFLTYFQNEAQLEKSRLLSDRFSAERPKGSFSTLEIQRTEQGDSAMYLCASSLATGSNTGELFFGEGSRLTVL.

The J gene is TRBJ1-3, the V gene TRBV9; D ambiguous. This CDR3 is 15 amino acids long. The V gene's germline CDR1 is SGDLS and CDR2 YYNGEE. Trimming took 0 bases from V and 0 from J, leaving 7 bases between them. For the CDR3, the DNA is TGTGCCAGCAGCGTAGACAGCGGCTCTGGAAACACCATATATTTT. Its translation is CASSVDSGSGNTIYF.

About this clone: The sample holds other DNA sequences that translate to the same CDR3. The rearrangement uses TRBV24-1 and TRBJ1-2; no reliable D call. This CDR3 has 12 amino acids. V lost 4 bases, J lost 8 bases, and 10 bases lay in between. CDR1 is KGHDR and CDR2 is SFDVKD in the germline V gene. CDR3 sequence: CATSESGYGYTF. The CDR3 DNA reads TGTGCCACCAGTGAAAGCGGGTACGGCTACACCTTC.

This chain uses TRBV28 with TRBJ1-2; the D is unclear. V lost 7 bases and J lost 4, with 22 bases in between. The CDR3 has 16 amino acids. Germline V gives CDR1 MDHEN, CDR2 SYDVKM. The CDR3 DNA follows: TGTGCCAGCAAGACACCCTCAGGTTCAGTAATCTATGGCTACACCTTC. Residues: CASKTPSGSVIYGYTF.

The table lists this clone with a few counts. The rearrangement links TRBV6-1 to TRBJ1-5, with D possibly TRBD1 on 5 matching bases. The germline gives CDR1 MNHNS, CDR2 SASEGT. The length of the CDR3 is 15 residues. Trimming cost V 1 base and J 3 bases, with 10 bases left between them. The CDR3 sequence is CASSEGRGPNQPQHF. In DNA form, the CDR3 reads TGTGCCAGCAGTGAAGGGAGGGGCCCCAATCAGCCCCAGCATTTT.